This TCR beta chain was profiled in a study of T-cell memory formation after mild COVID-19. Study findings and constraints: Some clones that responded turned up in pre-infection memory, which suggests that cross-reactive memory joined in.

Turning to this clonotype: Its specificity is not known.

Via MiXCR, TCRdb re-called the 5' RACE reads, giving one row per CDR3 protein. The table includes roughly 100,000 distinct CDR3 sequences, more than 15% detected once. The CDR3 consists of 14 residues. With 0 bases removed from V and 2 bases from J, the gap between germline ends came to 8 bases. Germline values: CDR1 LNHNV, CDR2 YYDKDF (reference sequence). This sequence originates from an adult woman who had mild COVID-19 (a few samples of this study predate the infection). Cell type and time point are not known. The specimen sequenced was PBMCs or a T cell subset sorted from them (not recorded which). V and J are TRBV15 and TRBJ2-7, with D unclear. The CDR3 DNA reads TGTGCCACCAGCAGAGATGGCTCGACCTACGAGCAGTACTTC. Translated: CATSRDGSTYEQYF.